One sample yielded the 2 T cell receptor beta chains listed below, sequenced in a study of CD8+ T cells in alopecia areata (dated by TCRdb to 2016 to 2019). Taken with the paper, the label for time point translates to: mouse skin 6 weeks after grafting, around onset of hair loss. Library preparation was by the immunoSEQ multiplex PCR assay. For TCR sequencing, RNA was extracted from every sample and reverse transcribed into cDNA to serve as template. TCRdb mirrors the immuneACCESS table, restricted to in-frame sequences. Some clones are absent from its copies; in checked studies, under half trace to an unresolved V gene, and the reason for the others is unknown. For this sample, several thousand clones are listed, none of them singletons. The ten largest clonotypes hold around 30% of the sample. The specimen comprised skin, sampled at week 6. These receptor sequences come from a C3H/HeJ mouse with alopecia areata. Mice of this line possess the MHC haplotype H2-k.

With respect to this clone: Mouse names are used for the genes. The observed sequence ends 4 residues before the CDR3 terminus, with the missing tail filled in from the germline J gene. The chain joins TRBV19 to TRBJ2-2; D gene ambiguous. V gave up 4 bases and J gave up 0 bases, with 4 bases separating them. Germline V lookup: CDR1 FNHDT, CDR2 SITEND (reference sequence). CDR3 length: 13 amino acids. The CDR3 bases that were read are TGTGCCAGCAGTCCAACAAACACCGGG. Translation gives CASSPTNTG. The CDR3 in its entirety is CASSPTNTGQLYF.

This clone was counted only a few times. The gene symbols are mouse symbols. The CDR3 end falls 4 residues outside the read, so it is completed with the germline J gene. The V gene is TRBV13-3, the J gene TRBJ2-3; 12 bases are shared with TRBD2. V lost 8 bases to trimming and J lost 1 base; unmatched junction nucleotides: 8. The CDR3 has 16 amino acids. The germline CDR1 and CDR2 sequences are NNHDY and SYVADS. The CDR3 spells CARSRDWGVGAETLYF. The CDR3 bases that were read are TGTGCCAGAAGCCGGGACTGGGGGGTCGGTGCAGAA.